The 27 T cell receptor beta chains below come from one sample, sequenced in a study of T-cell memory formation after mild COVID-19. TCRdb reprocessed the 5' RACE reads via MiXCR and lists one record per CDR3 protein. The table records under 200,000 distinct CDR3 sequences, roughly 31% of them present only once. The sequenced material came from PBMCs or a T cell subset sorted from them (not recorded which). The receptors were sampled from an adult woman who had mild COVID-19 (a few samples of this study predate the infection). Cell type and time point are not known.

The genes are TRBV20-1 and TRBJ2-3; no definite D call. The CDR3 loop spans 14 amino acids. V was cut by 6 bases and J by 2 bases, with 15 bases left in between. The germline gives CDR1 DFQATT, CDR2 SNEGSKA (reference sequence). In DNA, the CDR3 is TGCAGTGCCCAACATCACCGTTTCACAGATACGCAGTATTTT. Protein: CSAQHHRFTDTQYF.

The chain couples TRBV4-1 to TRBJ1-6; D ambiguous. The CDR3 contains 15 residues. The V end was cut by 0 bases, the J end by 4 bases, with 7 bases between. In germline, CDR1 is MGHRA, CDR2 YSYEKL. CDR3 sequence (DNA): TGCGCCAGCAGCCAAGACACGGTTTATAATTCACCCCTCCACTTT. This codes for CASSQDTVYNSPLHF.

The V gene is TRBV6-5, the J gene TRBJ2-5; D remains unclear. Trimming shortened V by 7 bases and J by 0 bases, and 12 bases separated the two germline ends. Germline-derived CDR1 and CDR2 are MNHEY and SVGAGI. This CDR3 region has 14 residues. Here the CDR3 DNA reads TGTGCCAGCAAGACGTGGGCAGACCAAGAGACCCAGTACTTC. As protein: CASKTWADQETQYF.

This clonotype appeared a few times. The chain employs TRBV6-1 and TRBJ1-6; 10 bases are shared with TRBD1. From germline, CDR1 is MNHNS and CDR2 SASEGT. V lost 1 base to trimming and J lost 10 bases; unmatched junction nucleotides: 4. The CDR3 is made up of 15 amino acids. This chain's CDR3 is CASSEGDRGQSPLHF. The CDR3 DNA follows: TGTGCCAGCAGTGAAGGCGACAGGGGGCAATCACCCCTCCACTTT.

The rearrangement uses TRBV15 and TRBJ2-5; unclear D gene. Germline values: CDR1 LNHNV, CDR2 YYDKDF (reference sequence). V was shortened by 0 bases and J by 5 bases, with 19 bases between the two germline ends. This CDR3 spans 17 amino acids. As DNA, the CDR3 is TGTGCCACCAGCAGAGATGGAGCCTCGTTGGTCGGGGAGACCCAGTACTTC. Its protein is CATSRDGASLVGETQYF.

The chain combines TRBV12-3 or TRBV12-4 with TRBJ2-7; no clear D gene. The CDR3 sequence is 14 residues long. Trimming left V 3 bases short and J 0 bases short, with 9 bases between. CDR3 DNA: TGTGCCAGCAGTTTTTATGGCAACTCCTACGAGCAGTACTTC. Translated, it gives CASSFYGNSYEQYF.

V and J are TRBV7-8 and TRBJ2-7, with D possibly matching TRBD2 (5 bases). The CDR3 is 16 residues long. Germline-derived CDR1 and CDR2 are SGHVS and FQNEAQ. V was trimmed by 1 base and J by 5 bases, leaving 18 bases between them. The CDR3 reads CASSLEVREWYHEQYF. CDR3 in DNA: TGTGCCAGCAGCTTAGAAGTGAGGGAGTGGTATCACGAGCAGTACTTC.

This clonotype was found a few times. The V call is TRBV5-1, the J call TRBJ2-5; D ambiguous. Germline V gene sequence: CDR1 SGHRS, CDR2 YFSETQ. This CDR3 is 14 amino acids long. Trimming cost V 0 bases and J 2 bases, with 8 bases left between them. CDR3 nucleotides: TGCGCCAGCAGCTTGGGTGTCAGTCAAGAGACCCAGTACTTC. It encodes CASSLGVSQETQYF.

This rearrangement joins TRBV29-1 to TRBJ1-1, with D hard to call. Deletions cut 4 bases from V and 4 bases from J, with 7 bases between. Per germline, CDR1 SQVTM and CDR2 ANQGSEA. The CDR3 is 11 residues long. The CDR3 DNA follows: TGCAGCGTTGTCCGGGGCACTGAAGCTTTCTTT. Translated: CSVVRGTEAFF.

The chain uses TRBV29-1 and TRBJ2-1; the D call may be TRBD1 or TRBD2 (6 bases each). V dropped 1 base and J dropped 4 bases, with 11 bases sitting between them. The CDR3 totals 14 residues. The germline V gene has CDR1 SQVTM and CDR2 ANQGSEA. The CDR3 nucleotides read TGCAGCGTTGAAGGGGCGGGACAATACAATGAGCAGTTCTTC. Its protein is CSVEGAGQYNEQFF.

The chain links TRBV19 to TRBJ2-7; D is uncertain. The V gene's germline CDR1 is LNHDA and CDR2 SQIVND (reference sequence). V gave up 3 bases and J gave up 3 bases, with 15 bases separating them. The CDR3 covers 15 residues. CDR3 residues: CASSIESRHYYEQYF. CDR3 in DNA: TGTGCCAGTAGTATTGAGTCGCGTCACTACTACGAGCAGTACTTC.

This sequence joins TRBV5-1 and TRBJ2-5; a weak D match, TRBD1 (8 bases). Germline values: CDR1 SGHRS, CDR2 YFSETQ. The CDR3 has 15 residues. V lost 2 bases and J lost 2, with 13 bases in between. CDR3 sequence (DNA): TGCGCCAGCAGCTTCGGACAGGGACTACAAGAGACCCAGTACTTC. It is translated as CASSFGQGLQETQYF.

The DNA of the CDR3 is TGTGCCAGCAGCGTAGGATGGGGGGCCAACACTGAAGCTTTCTTT. Amino acids: CASSVGWGANTEAFF. This chain uses TRBV9 with TRBJ1-1; possibly TRBD1 for D (6 bases). V lost 0 bases and J lost 2, with 11 bases in between. Germline assignment: CDR1 SGDLS and CDR2 YYNGEE. CDR3 length equals 15 residues.

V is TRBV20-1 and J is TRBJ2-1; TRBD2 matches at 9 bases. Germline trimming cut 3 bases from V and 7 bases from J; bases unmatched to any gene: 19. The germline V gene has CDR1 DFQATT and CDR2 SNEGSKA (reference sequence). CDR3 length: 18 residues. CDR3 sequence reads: CSARPLENLAGGGNEQFF. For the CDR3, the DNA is TGCAGTGCTAGGCCACTAGAAAATTTGGCGGGAGGGGGAAATGAGCAGTTCTTC.

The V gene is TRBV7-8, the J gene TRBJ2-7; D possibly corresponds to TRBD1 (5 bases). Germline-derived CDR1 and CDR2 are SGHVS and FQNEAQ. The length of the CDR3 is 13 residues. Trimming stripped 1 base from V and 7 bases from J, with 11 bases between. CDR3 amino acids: CASSLVGAEEQYF. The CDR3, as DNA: TGTGCCAGCAGCTTAGTAGGGGCAGAGGAGCAGTACTTC.

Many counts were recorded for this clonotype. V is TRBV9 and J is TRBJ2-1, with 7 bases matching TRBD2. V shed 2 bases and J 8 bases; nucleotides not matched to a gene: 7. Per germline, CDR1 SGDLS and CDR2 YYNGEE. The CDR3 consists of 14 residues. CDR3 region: CASSVGGSNYEQFF. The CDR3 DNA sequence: TGTGCCAGCAGCGTGGGCGGGAGTAACTATGAGCAGTTCTTC. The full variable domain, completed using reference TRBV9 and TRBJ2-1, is DSGVTQTPKHLITATGQRVTLRCSPRSGDLSVYWYQQSLDQGLQFLIQYYNGEERAKGNILERFSAQQFPDLHSELNLSSLELGDSALYFCASSVGGSNYEQFFGPGTRLTVL.

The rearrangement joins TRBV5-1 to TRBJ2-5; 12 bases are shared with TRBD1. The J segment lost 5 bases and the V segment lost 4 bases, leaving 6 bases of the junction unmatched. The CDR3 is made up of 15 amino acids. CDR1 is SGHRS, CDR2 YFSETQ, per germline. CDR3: CASSIGTGGPETQYF. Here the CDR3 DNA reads TGCGCCAGCAGCATAGGGACAGGGGGCCCGGAGACCCAGTACTTC.

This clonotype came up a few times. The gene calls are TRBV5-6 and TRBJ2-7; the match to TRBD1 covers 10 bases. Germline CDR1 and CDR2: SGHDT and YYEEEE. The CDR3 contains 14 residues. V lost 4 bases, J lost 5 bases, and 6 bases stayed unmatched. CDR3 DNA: TGTGCCAGCAGCCGTGGGACAGGGGACCACGAGCAGTACTTC. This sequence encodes CASSRGTGDHEQYF. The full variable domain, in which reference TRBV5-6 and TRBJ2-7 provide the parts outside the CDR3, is DAGVTQSPTHLIKTRGQQVTLRCSPKSGHDTVSWYQQALGQGPQFIFQYYEEEERQRGNFPDRFSGHQFPNYSSELNVNALLLGDSALYLCASSRGTGDHEQYFGPGTRLTVT.

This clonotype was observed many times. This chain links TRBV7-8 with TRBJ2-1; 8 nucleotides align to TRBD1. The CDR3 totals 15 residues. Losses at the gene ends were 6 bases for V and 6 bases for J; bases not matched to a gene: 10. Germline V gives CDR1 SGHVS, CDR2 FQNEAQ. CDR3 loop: CASRTRQGLGNEQFF. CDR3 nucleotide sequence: TGTGCCAGCAGAACCCGACAGGGGCTTGGCAATGAGCAGTTCTTC.

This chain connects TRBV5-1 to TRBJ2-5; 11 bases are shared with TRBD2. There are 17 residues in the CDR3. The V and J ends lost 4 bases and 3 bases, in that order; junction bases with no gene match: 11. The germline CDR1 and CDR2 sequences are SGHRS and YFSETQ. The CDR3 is CASSVAGGPAEKETQYF. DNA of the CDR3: TGCGCCAGCAGCGTAGCGGGAGGGCCAGCAGAAAAAGAGACCCAGTACTTC. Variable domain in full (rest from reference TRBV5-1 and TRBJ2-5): KAGVTQTPRYLIKTRGQQVTLSCSPISGHRSVSWYQQTPGQGLQFLFEYFSETQRNKGNFPGRFSGRQFSNSRSEMNVSTLELGDSALYLCASSVAGGPAEKETQYFGPGTRLLVL.

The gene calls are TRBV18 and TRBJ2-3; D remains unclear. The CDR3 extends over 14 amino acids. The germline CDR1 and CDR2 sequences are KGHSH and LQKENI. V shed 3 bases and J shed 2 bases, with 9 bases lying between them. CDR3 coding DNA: TGTGCCAGCTCACCGTCCGTTTACACAGATACGCAGTATTTT. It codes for CASSPSVYTDTQYF. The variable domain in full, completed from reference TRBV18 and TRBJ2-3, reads NAGVMQNPRHLVRRRGQEARLRCSPMKGHSHVYWYRQLPEEGLKFMVYLQKENIIDESGMPKERFSAEFPKEGPSILRIQQVVRGDSAAYFCASSPSVYTDTQYFGPGTRLTVL.

This CDR3 is CASSLTSSLSYEQYF. The CDR3 nucleotides read TGTGCCAGCAGTTTAACGTCGTCACTTTCCTACGAGCAGTACTTC. The rearrangement uses TRBV12-3 or TRBV12-4 and TRBJ2-7; D call uncertain. The CDR3 has 15 amino acids. Between the trimmed V and J ends, which lost 2 bases and 1 base, there was a span of 12 bases.

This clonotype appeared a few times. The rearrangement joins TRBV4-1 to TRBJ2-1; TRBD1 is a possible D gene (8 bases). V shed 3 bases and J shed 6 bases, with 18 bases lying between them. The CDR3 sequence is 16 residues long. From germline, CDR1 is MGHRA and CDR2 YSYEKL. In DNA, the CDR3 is TGCGCCAGCAGCCAGCCGACTAGCAGGGGGCCCAATGAGCAGTTCTTC. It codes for CASSQPTSRGPNEQFF.

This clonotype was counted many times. Here the CDR3 DNA reads TGTGCCAGCAGCCAAGGCGGCGGGAGCGACTACAATGAGCAGTTCTTC. As protein: CASSQGGGSDYNEQFF. The rearrangement links TRBV4-2 to TRBJ2-1, with 7 bases matching TRBD2. From germline, CDR1 is LGHNA and CDR2 YNFKEQ. V lost 1 base and J lost 3; bases outside the gene matches: 6. The CDR3 spans 16 residues.

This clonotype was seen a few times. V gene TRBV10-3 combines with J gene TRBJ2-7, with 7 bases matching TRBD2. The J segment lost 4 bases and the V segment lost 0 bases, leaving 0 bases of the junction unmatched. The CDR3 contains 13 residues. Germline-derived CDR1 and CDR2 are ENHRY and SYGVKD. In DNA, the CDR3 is TGTGCCATCAGTGAGTCGGGAGGGTACGAGCAGTACTTC. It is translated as CAISESGGYEQYF.

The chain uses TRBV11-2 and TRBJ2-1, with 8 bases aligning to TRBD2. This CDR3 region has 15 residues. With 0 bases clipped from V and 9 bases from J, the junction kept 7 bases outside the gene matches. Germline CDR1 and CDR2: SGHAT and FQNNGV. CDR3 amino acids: CASSLEASGWGEQFF. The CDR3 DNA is TGTGCCAGCAGCTTAGAGGCTAGCGGGTGGGGTGAGCAGTTCTTC. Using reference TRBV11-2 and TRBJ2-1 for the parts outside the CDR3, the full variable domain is EAGVAQSPRYKIIEKRQSVAFWCNPISGHATLYWYQQILGQGPKLLIQFQNNGVVDDSQLPKDRFSAERLKGVDSTLKIQPAKLEDSAVYLCASSLEASGWGEQFFGPGTRLTVL.

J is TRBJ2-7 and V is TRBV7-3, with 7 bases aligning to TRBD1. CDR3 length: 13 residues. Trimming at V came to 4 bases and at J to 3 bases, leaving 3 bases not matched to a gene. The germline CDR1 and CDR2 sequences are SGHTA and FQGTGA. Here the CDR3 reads CASSSTGNYEQYF. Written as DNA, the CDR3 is TGTGCCAGCAGCTCGACAGGGAACTACGAGCAGTACTTC.